This TCR beta chain was documented in a study of shared clonotypes between healthy human individuals. Study observations and caveats: The authors sampled blood alone, and tissue repertoires likely differ.

This clone was seen only once. Its antigen is undetermined. Within the sample, other DNA sequences also encode this same CDR3. The germline V and J ends were trimmed by 1 base and 4 bases, with 7 bases remaining between them. The germline V gene encodes CDR1 LNHDA and CDR2 SQIVND (reference sequence). This CDR3 has 13 amino acids. Repertoires were generated with immunoSEQ multiplex PCR, while TCRdb's copy carries only in-frame clones and drops some. Altogether about 2.4 million clones are present, 93% being singletons, with the ten largest covering 0.36%. The TCR comes from a man aged 18-30 years in good health. Some clones in this sample may be carry-over from other donors' samples. The specimen sequenced was naive CD4+ T cells from PBMCs. The sample's subset: CD45RA+ positively selected. This chain connects TRBV19 to TRBJ1-2; D uncertain. The CDR3, as DNA: TGTGCCAGTAGTATAGGTCAGAGCTATGGCTACACCTTC. This sequence encodes CASSIGQSYGYTF.